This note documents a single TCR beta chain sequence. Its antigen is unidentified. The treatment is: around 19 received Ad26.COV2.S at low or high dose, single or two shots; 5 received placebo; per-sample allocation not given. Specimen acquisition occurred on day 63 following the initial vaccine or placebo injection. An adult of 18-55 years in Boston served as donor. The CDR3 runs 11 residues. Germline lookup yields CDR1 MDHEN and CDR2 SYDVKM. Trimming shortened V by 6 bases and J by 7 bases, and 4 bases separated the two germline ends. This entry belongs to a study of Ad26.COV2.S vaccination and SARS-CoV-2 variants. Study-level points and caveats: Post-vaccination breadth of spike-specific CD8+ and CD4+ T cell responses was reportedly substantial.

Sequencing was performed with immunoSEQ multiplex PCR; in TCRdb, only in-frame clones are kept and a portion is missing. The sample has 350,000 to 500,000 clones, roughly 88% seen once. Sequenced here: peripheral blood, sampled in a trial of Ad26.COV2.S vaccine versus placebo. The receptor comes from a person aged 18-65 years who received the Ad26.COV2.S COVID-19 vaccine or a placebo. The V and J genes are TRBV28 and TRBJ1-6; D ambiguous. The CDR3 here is CASSPNSPLHF. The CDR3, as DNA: TGTGCCAGCAGCCCCAATTCACCCCTCCACTTT. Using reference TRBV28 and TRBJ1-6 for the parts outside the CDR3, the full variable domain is DVKVTQSSRYLVKRTGEKVFLECVQDMDHENMFWYRQDPGLGLRLIYFSYDVKMKEKGDIPEGYSVSREKKERFSLILESASTNQTSMYLCASSPNSPLHFGNGTRLTVT.